Below are 31 T cell receptor beta chains sequenced from a single sample in a study of blood T cell repertoires in COVID-19. Assay used: immunoSEQ multiplex PCR; TCRdb lists only in-frame clones, some missing. The sample lists more than 200,000 clones, about nine tenths seen once, with 3.5% to 4.5% in the top ten. Source material: peripheral blood. The receptor source for this set is a man aged 45-65 years with acute or convalescent COVID-19.

The rearrangement uses TRBV15 and TRBJ2-1; 11 bases line up with TRBD2. The V gene's germline CDR1 is LNHNV and CDR2 YYDKDF (reference sequence). V shed 0 bases, J shed 5 bases, and the junction held 9 bases outside the gene matches. This CDR3 has 18 residues. The CDR3 region has the DNA TGTGCCACCAGCAGAGATAGAACTAGCGGGGGTCTACACAATGAGCAGTTCTTC. Protein product: CATSRDRTSGGLHNEQFF.

V is TRBV18 and J is TRBJ2-7, with 7 bases that match TRBD1. The CDR3 sequence is 15 residues long. The J segment lost 2 bases and the V segment lost 6 bases, leaving 10 bases of the junction unmatched. The V gene's germline CDR1 is KGHSH and CDR2 LQKENI. Here the CDR3 reads CASSWGTEATYEQYF. The CDR3 nucleotides are TGTGCCAGCTCGTGGGGGACAGAGGCTACCTACGAGCAGTACTTC.

The chain has TRBV5-1 and TRBJ1-2; no clear D. The germline V gene encodes CDR1 SGHRS and CDR2 YFSETQ. V lost 2 bases to trimming and J lost 7 bases, with 24 bases between them. The CDR3 is 17 amino acids. CDR3 sequence reads: CASSFRGIRDLMGGYTF. The CDR3 DNA reads TGCGCCAGCAGCTTCCGCGGGATCCGTGACCTTATGGGTGGCTACACCTTC.

This clone was observed a single time. The chain employs TRBV6-5 and TRBJ1-5, with 9 bases aligning to TRBD1. CDR1 is MNHEY, CDR2 SVGAGI, per germline. After removal of 8 bases from V and 2 bases from J, the junction contained 7 bases not matched to a gene. The CDR3 has 15 amino acids. CDR3 region: CASYTGGSGNQPQHF. CDR3 DNA sequence: TGTGCCAGCTATACAGGGGGCAGCGGCAATCAGCCCCAGCATTTT.

The genes are TRBV3-1 (or the pseudogene TRBV3-2) and TRBJ2-7; 9 nucleotides line up with TRBD2. Germline V lookup: CDR1 LGHDT, CDR2 YNNKEL (reference sequence). The CDR3 consists of 14 residues. V shed 4 bases, J shed 0 bases, and the junction held 1 base outside the gene matches. CDR3: CASSRGLASYEQYF. In nucleotides, the CDR3 is TGTGCCAGCAGCCGGGGACTAGCCTCCTACGAGCAGTACTTC.

The chain combines TRBV28 with TRBJ1-4; 7 positions match TRBD1. The junction had 7 bases not matched to a gene; V was cut back by 6 bases and J by 3 bases. The germline V gene has CDR1 MDHEN and CDR2 SYDVKM. This CDR3 comprises 15 residues. The CDR3 nucleotides read TGTGCCAGCAGCAGTTACGGGACAGCTAATGAAAAACTGTTTTTT. As protein: CASSSYGTANEKLFF.

V usage is TRBV27 and J usage is TRBJ2-5; 7 bases align to TRBD1. The CDR3 is 13 amino acids. CDR1 is MNHEY, CDR2 SMNVEV, per germline (reference sequence). V was clipped by 6 bases and J by 2 bases; unmatched bases: 3. The CDR3 is CASRPTGQETQYF. As DNA, the CDR3 is TGTGCCAGCAGGCCGACAGGGCAAGAGACCCAGTACTTC.

The chain links TRBV7-6 to TRBJ2-3; possibly TRBD1 for D (6 bases). This CDR3 region has 15 residues. Germline assignment: CDR1 SGHVS and CDR2 FNYEAQ. Trimming removed 4 bases from V and 0 bases from J, with 11 bases in between. CDR3 amino acids: CASSSDRTSTDTQYF. CDR3 bases: TGTGCCAGCAGCTCCGACAGGACTAGCACAGATACGCAGTATTTT.

This chain joins TRBV6-5 and TRBJ1-2; the match to TRBD1 covers 10 bases. Germline values: CDR1 MNHEY, CDR2 SVGAGI. The V segment lost 7 bases and the J segment 7 bases; nucleotides outside the gene matches: 6. The CDR3 consists of 13 residues. The CDR3 loop is CASNRDRGRGYTF. CDR3 DNA sequence: TGTGCCAGCAACCGGGACAGGGGTCGTGGCTACACCTTC.

The chain uses TRBV6-1 and TRBJ1-3; D unclear. The germline V gene has CDR1 MNHNS and CDR2 SASEGT. The CDR3 totals 15 residues. Trimming took off 0 bases at V and 2 bases at J, with 8 bases between the two ends. The CDR3 region is CASSEAPGTGNTIYF. DNA of the CDR3: TGTGCCAGCAGTGAAGCGCCCGGGACTGGAAACACCATATATTTT.

To note about this clone: An end of the junction differs from the germline gene, which may be a read error. V gene TRBV6-1 combines with J gene TRBJ2-3, with D possibly being TRBD1 (6 bases). Germline V gene lookup returns CDR1 MNHNS and CDR2 SASEGT. CDR3 length: 14 residues. Here the CDR3 DNA reads TGTGCCAGCACTGAATACCAGGGGCAAGATACGCAGTATTTT. Protein sequence: CASTEYQGQDTQYF.

The chain employs TRBV7-9 and TRBJ1-4; TRBD1 is a possible D gene (5 bases). The V gene lost 5 bases and the J gene lost 7 bases, with 20 bases spanning the gap. Germline CDR1 is SEHNR and CDR2 is FQNEAQ (reference sequence). The CDR3 contains 16 residues. The CDR3 loop is CASSGLAAAGGEKLFF. For the CDR3, the DNA is TGTGCCAGCAGCGGGTTGGCGGCCGCGGGGGGTGAAAAACTGTTTTTT.

This clone was found a few times. The genes are TRBV5-1 and TRBJ1-1; TRBD1 agrees at 7 bases. V shed 4 bases, J shed 1 base, and the junction held 13 bases outside the gene matches. This CDR3 spans 17 amino acids. Per germline, CDR1 SGHRS and CDR2 YFSETQ. The CDR3 bases are TGCGCCAGCAGCCCCTATGTCCGGACAGGTGGGAACACTGAAGCTTTCTTT. Translated, it gives CASSPYVRTGGNTEAFF. Together with reference TRBV5-1 and TRBJ1-1, the CDR3 gives the full variable domain: KAGVTQTPRYLIKTRGQQVTLSCSPISGHRSVSWYQQTPGQGLQFLFEYFSETQRNKGNFPGRFSGRQFSNSRSEMNVSTLELGDSALYLCASSPYVRTGGNTEAFFGQGTRLTVV.

The chain uses TRBV3-1 (or the pseudogene TRBV3-2) and TRBJ2-7; D unclear. V shed 6 bases and J shed 2 bases, with 11 bases lying between them. The CDR3 loop spans 13 amino acids. The germline CDR1 and CDR2 sequences are LGHDT and YNNKEL (reference sequence). CDR3 residues: CASSLLGPYEQYF. Written as DNA, the CDR3 is TGTGCCAGCAGTCTTCTCGGTCCCTACGAGCAGTACTTC.

The rearrangement joins TRBV7-9 to TRBJ2-5, with 13 nucleotides matching TRBD2. The CDR3 has 17 residues. The V gene's germline CDR1 is SEHNR and CDR2 FQNEAQ (reference sequence). V shed 5 bases, J shed 2 bases, and the junction held 8 bases outside the gene matches. The CDR3, as DNA: TGTGCCAGCAGCCCCTGGCGGACTAGCGGGGGACAAGAGACCCAGTACTTC. Its translation is CASSPWRTSGGQETQYF. Together with reference TRBV7-9 and TRBJ2-5, the CDR3 gives the full variable domain: DTGVSQNPRHKITKRGQNVTFRCDPISEHNRLYWYRQTLGQGPEFLTYFQNEAQLEKSRLLSDRFSAERPKGSFSTLEIQRTEQGDSAMYLCASSPWRTSGGQETQYFGPGTRLLVL.

The chain carries TRBV5-1 and TRBJ2-1; 7 bases match TRBD1. V lost 0 bases, J lost 6 bases, and 3 bases stayed unmatched. Germline CDR1 and CDR2: SGHRS and YFSETQ. The CDR3 is 14 amino acids. The CDR3 is CASSLDRGINEQFF. The CDR3 DNA sequence: TGCGCCAGCAGCTTGGACAGGGGAATCAATGAGCAGTTCTTC.

The V and J genes are TRBV6-5 and TRBJ1-1; 10 nucleotides align to TRBD1. Germline lookup yields CDR1 MNHEY and CDR2 SVGAGI. CDR3 length: 13 amino acids. The V and J ends lost 6 bases and 7 bases, in that order; junction bases with no gene match: 5. In DNA form, the CDR3 reads TGTGCCAGCAGCCGACAGGGGGCGAGTGAAGCTTTCTTT. This gives the protein CASSRQGASEAFF.

The chain links TRBV3-1 (or the pseudogene TRBV3-2) to TRBJ1-1; weak D call: TRBD1 (5 bases). The germline gives CDR1 LGHDT, CDR2 YNNKEL (reference sequence). This CDR3 contains 13 residues. V was shortened by 1 base and J by 7 bases, with 10 bases between the two germline ends. CDR3 sequence: CASSQGSRVEAFF. The CDR3 coding sequence is TGTGCCAGCAGCCAAGGGTCCAGGGTTGAAGCTTTCTTT.

V gene TRBV5-1 combines with J gene TRBJ1-1; D remains ambiguous. V lost 5 bases and J 5 bases, leaving 13 bases between the germline ends. The germline V gene has CDR1 SGHRS and CDR2 YFSETQ. CDR3 length: 13 residues. CDR3 sequence: CASRARGETEAFF. In DNA form, the CDR3 reads TGCGCCAGCAGGGCCCGGGGTGAGACTGAAGCTTTCTTT.

This clone was observed once. The genes are TRBV4-1 and TRBJ1-1; maybe TRBD1 (5 bases). Germline CDR1 is MGHRA and CDR2 is YSYEKL. The V end lost 2 bases, the J end lost 2 bases, and 12 bases lay between the germline ends. The CDR3 sequence is 15 residues long. The CDR3 DNA sequence: TGCGCCAGCAGCCAAACGGGGGTGGAAAACACTGAAGCTTTCTTT. Translating gives CASSQTGVENTEAFF.

As DNA, the CDR3 is TGTGCCAGCAGCTTATGGTTCGGGAGCACAGATACGCAGTATTTT. Its translation: CASSLWFGSTDTQYF. V and J are TRBV7-2 and TRBJ2-3; no clear D gene. The germline gives CDR1 SGHTA, CDR2 FQGNSA. The CDR3 is made up of 15 amino acids. V was cut by 2 bases and J by 0 bases, with 9 bases left in between. The full variable domain, its missing parts supplied by reference TRBV7-2 and TRBJ2-3, is GAGVSQSPSNKVTEKGKDVELRCDPISGHTALYWYRQSLGQGLEFLIYFQGNSAPDKSGLPSDRFSAERTGGSVSTLTIQRTQQEDSAVYLCASSLWFGSTDTQYFGPGTRLTVL.

The chain employs TRBV6-5 and TRBJ1-2; possibly TRBD1 for D (5 bases). Germline CDR1 MNHEY, CDR2 SVGAGI. The CDR3 runs 14 residues. Trimming removed 6 bases from V and 7 bases from J, with 18 bases in between. CDR3 sequence: CASRVRTEGRGYTF. DNA for the CDR3: TGTGCCAGCAGGGTCCGGACGGAGGGACGTGGCTACACCTTC.

The CDR3 DNA reads as TGTGCCAGCAGTTACGAAGGGAGCTCCTACGAGCAGTACTTC. It specifies CASSYEGSSYEQYF. This chain links TRBV6-6 with TRBJ2-7, with TRBD2 as a possible D gene (5 bases). V was trimmed by 2 bases and J by 0 bases, leaving 8 bases between them. Germline CDR1 reads MNHNY; CDR2 reads SVGAGI (reference sequence). The CDR3 runs to 14 residues.

V and J are TRBV3-1 (or the pseudogene TRBV3-2) and TRBJ2-4, with 9 nucleotides matching TRBD2. The V gene end was trimmed by 3 bases and the J gene end by 1 base; junction bases not matched to a gene: 7. The germline V gene encodes CDR1 LGHDT and CDR2 YNNKEL (reference sequence). The CDR3 spans 17 residues. CDR3 sequence: CASSQRGGLAAKNIQYF. The CDR3 DNA reads TGTGCCAGCAGCCAGCGGGGGGGCCTGGCGGCCAAAAACATTCAGTACTTC.

This chain links TRBV5-1 with TRBJ2-2; TRBD2 aligns across 12 bases. The CDR3 is made up of 17 amino acids. The germline gives CDR1 SGHRS, CDR2 YFSETQ. Trimming took 3 bases from V and 4 from J; bases not matched to a gene: 7. The CDR3 here is CASSSESGLAGTGELFF. DNA for the CDR3: TGCGCCAGCAGCTCCGAATCGGGACTAGCGGGCACCGGGGAGCTGTTTTTT. Filled out from reference TRBV5-1 and TRBJ2-2, the complete variable domain reads KAGVTQTPRYLIKTRGQQVTLSCSPISGHRSVSWYQQTPGQGLQFLFEYFSETQRNKGNFPGRFSGRQFSNSRSEMNVSTLELGDSALYLCASSSESGLAGTGELFFGEGSRLTVL.

The V and J genes are TRBV2 and TRBJ2-2, with TRBD1 as a possible D gene (5 bases). Deletions cut 0 bases from V and 7 bases from J, with 9 bases between. This CDR3 contains 14 residues. Germline V lookup: CDR1 SNHLY, CDR2 FYNNEI. The CDR3 DNA sequence: TGTGCCAGCAGTGAAGCAAGGGGCCTCGGGGAGCTGTTTTTT. Translated, it gives CASSEARGLGELFF.

This rearrangement joins TRBV6-5 to TRBJ1-5; no firm D call. Germline CDR1 MNHEY, CDR2 SVGAGI. V was cut by 8 bases and J by 1 base, with 15 bases left in between. CDR3 length: 15 residues. In DNA form, the CDR3 reads TGTGCCAGCGACCAAAACGCGGGGAGCAATCAGCCCCAGCATTTT. Protein sequence: CASDQNAGSNQPQHF.

The rearrangement uses TRBV7-9 and TRBJ2-5; TRBD2 matches at 11 bases. The CDR3 is made up of 16 amino acids. J gave up 4 bases and V 5 bases, and 9 bases lay outside the gene matches. CDR1 is SEHNR and CDR2 is FQNEAQ in the germline V gene (reference sequence). DNA for the CDR3: TGTGCCAGCAGCCCGCTCAGTAGCGGGGGGGGAGAGACCCAGTACTTC. Translated, it gives CASSPLSSGGGETQYF.

The chain joins TRBV13 to TRBJ1-2; the D is unclear. Germline loops: CDR1 PRHDT, CDR2 FYEKMQ (reference sequence). V was shortened by 1 base and J by 8 bases, with 8 bases between the two germline ends. The length of the CDR3 is 12 residues. The CDR3 bases are TGTGCCAGCAGCTTAGTGGGCTGGGGCTACACCTTC. Encoded protein: CASSLVGWGYTF.

In its sample, this clone was seen once. The chain recombines TRBV29-1 with TRBJ1-1; perhaps TRBD1 as D (5 bases). CDR1 SQVTM and CDR2 ANQGSEA come from the germline V gene. The CDR3 covers 13 residues. V lost 7 bases, J lost 2 bases, and 14 bases lay in between. The CDR3 sequence: CSARTKQNTEAFF. CDR3 DNA sequence: TGCAGCGCGCGGACAAAGCAAAACACTGAAGCTTTCTTT.

The chain links TRBV18 to TRBJ2-7, with a tentative D call TRBD1 (5 bases). V was clipped by 3 bases and J by 0 bases, with 12 bases between them. CDR3 length equals 15 residues. Germline CDR1 KGHSH, CDR2 LQKENI. CDR3 DNA sequence: TGTGCCAGCTCACCGACAGCTCGGAGCTCCTACGAGCAGTACTTC. This encodes CASSPTARSSYEQYF.